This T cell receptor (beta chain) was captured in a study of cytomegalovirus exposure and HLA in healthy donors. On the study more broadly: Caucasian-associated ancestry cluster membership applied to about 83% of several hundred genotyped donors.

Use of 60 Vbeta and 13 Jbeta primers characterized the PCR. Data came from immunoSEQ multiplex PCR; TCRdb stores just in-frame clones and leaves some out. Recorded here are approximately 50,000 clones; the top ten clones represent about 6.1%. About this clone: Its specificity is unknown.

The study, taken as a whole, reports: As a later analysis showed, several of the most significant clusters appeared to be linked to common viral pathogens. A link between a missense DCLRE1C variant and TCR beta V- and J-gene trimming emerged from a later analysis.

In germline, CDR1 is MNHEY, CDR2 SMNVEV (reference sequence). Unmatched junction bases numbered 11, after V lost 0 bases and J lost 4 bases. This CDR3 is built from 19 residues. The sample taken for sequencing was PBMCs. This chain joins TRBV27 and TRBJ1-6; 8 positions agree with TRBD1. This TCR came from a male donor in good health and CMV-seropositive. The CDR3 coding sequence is TGTGCCAGCAGTTTATCGAGGGGGACAGGTAGTTTTTATAATTCACCCCTCCACTTT. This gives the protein CASSLSRGTGSFYNSPLHF.